What follows describes a single TCR beta chain. Its antigen is not identified. The ends were cut back, 4 bases at V and 0 bases at J, with 10 bases in the middle. Germline loops: CDR1 SGHRS, CDR2 YFSETQ. This CDR3 is built from 15 residues. Measured with immunoSEQ multiplex PCR; TCRdb has only the in-frame clones, and not every one. Of about 150,000 clones listed, about 78% are singletons. The data are from a study of PD-1 blockade in classical Hodgkin lymphoma. Findings of the study overall: Differences between repertoires have undefined causes, possibly disease activity or prior therapy. Complete responders entered with baseline diversity on par with newly diagnosed patients, the results showed. TCR diversity at baseline was reported to be reduced in newly diagnosed patients relative to healthy donors.

All patients experienced relapse after autologous stem cell transplantation, and brentuximab vedotin exposure was variable. Complete response, partial response or progressive disease was recorded as best response. The gene calls are TRBV5-1 and TRBJ2-2; possibly TRBD1 for D (6 bases). Sample: peripheral blood mononuclear cells (PBMCs), taken before the second cycle of nivolumab. The origin of this receptor is a human donor with classical Hodgkin lymphoma. CDR3 nucleotides: TGCGCCAGCAGCGTTGGACAGCCGAACACCGGGGAGCTGTTTTTT. This sequence encodes CASSVGQPNTGELFF.